The source of this TCR beta chain is a study of CD8 T cells in Susac syndrome. Study-level results: In its TCR sequencing and HLA analysis, the study acknowledged that the number of individuals was relatively small.

cDNA came from about 0.46 to 1 ug RNA primed by random hexamers. Multiplex PCR with immunoSEQ amplified the TCR beta CDR3 across 54 Vbeta and 13 Jbeta. One entry per CDR3 protein results from TCRdb running MiXCR on the immunoSEQ multiplex PCR reads. The sample includes 74,000 or so distinct CDR3 sequences, 85% to 95% of them seen just once. The germline V and J ends were trimmed by 4 bases and 1 base, with 15 bases remaining between them. Germline CDR1 and CDR2: SGHDT and YYEEEE. The CDR3 is 16 amino acids. Turning to this clonotype: What it binds is not known.

TCR beta was sequenced from blood CD8+ and CD4+ T cells. The CD8+ and CD4+ T cells were isolated magnetically using a negative isolation approach, whereas the TEMRA cells were enriched by FACS. J is TRBJ2-1 and V is TRBV5-6; D is ambiguous. The TCR was taken from a human donor with Susac syndrome. The sample taken for sequencing was CD4+ T cells from PBMCs. CDR3 coding DNA: TGTGCCAGCAGCCTAACATCCAAAAAATCCTACAATGAGCAGTTCTTC. This codes for CASSLTSKKSYNEQFF.